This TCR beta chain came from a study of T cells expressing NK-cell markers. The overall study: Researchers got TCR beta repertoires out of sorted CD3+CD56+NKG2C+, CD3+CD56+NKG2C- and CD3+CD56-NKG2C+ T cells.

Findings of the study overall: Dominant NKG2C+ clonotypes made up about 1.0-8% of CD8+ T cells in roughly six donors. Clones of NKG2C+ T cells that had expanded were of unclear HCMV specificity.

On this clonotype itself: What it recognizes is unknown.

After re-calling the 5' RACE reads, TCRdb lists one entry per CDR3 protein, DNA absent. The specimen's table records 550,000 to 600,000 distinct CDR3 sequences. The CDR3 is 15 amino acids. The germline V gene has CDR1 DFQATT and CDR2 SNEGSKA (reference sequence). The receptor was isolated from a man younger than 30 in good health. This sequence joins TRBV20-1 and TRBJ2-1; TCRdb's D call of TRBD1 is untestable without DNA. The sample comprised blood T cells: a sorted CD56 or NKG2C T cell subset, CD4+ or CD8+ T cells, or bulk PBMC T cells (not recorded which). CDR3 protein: CSAIWLFVSGVRQFF.